The 13 T cell receptor beta chains presented below share a single source sample, sequenced in a study of blood T cell repertoires in COVID-19. Some clones are missing from TCRdb's copy, which holds only in-frame ones; the method was immunoSEQ multiplex PCR. The data hold around 300,000 clones, with more than 80% observed a single time. Sequencing was performed on peripheral blood. Receptor source: a woman between 25 and 40 years old with active or convalescent COVID-19.

CDR3 sequence: CASSLAVGQGASGELFF. In DNA, the CDR3 is TGCGCCAGCAGCTTGGCCGTGGGACAGGGGGCCTCCGGGGAGCTGTTTTTT. J is TRBJ2-2 and V is TRBV5-1; 12 bases are a match to TRBD1. Germline V gene sequence: CDR1 SGHRS, CDR2 YFSETQ. Trimming cost V 0 bases and J 6 bases; bases outside gene matches: 6. The CDR3 is 17 amino acids. The full variable domain, its missing parts supplied by reference TRBV5-1 and TRBJ2-2, is KAGVTQTPRYLIKTRGQQVTLSCSPISGHRSVSWYQQTPGQGLQFLFEYFSETQRNKGNFPGRFSGRQFSNSRSEMNVSTLELGDSALYLCASSLAVGQGASGELFFGEGSRLTVL.

This clone came up a few times. The CDR3 DNA sequence: TGTGCCAGCAGCGTGGACAGCGGAGCGAACACTGAAGCTTTCTTT. Translated: CASSVDSGANTEAFF. V and J are TRBV9 and TRBJ1-1, with a tentative D call TRBD1 (6 bases). Deletions cut 2 bases from V and 1 base from J, with 12 bases between. The CDR3 has 15 residues. Germline CDR1 and CDR2: SGDLS and YYNGEE.

The CDR3 sequence: CASSLAPSGGGTDTQYF. The CDR3, as DNA: TGTGCCAGCAGCTTAGCGCCTAGCGGGGGTGGGACAGATACGCAGTATTTT. This sequence joins TRBV7-2 and TRBJ2-3; the match to TRBD2 covers 10 bases. Germline lookup yields CDR1 SGHTA and CDR2 FQGNSA. V trimming: 0 bases; J trimming: 3 bases; junction bases outside the gene matches: 6. This CDR3 region has 17 residues.

The rearrangement uses TRBV28 and TRBJ2-1; 8 nucleotides agree with TRBD1. V shed 6 bases, J shed 3 bases, and the junction held 7 bases outside the gene matches. Germline lookup yields CDR1 MDHEN and CDR2 SYDVKM. This CDR3 comprises 15 residues. CDR3 coding DNA: TGTGCCAGCAGCGGACGGGACAGGAGCTACAATGAGCAGTTCTTC. It translates to CASSGRDRSYNEQFF.

About this clone itself: An end of the junction differs from the germline gene, which may be a read error. In DNA, the CDR3 is TGTGCCAGCAGCTTCGCCCAGGGGGCCATAAACATTCAGTACTTC. This translates into CASSFAQGAINIQYF. V usage is TRBV13 and J usage is TRBJ2-4, with 8 bases aligning to TRBD1. This CDR3 is built from 15 residues. The V gene's germline CDR1 is PRHDT and CDR2 FYEKMQ (reference sequence).

The chain recombines TRBV30 with TRBJ1-5; no clear D. V lost 0 bases, J lost 7 bases, and 10 bases lay in between. The CDR3 runs to 13 residues. Germline CDR1 reads GTSNPN; CDR2 reads SVGIG (reference sequence). The CDR3 loop reads CAWSVSGEQPQHF. The CDR3 nucleotides read TGTGCCTGGAGTGTAAGCGGAGAACAGCCCCAGCATTTT.

This chain links TRBV5-1 with TRBJ2-1, with 7 bases that match TRBD1. J was trimmed by 0 bases and V by 0 bases; bases with no gene match: 3. CDR3 length: 16 residues. Germline loops: CDR1 SGHRS, CDR2 YFSETQ. CDR3 sequence: CASSLAGQSSYNEQFF. DNA for the CDR3: TGCGCCAGCAGCTTGGCGGGACAGAGCTCCTACAATGAGCAGTTCTTC.

The genes are TRBV28 and TRBJ1-1, with no clear D. The CDR3 contains 13 residues. Germline CDR1 reads MDHEN; CDR2 reads SYDVKM. Trimming removed 7 bases from V and 1 base from J, with 10 bases in between. The CDR3, as DNA: TGTGCCAGCACCCTCTCGAGGAACACTGAAGCTTTCTTT. It codes for CASTLSRNTEAFF. Filled out from reference TRBV28 and TRBJ1-1, the complete variable domain reads DVKVTQSSRYLVKRTGEKVFLECVQDMDHENMFWYRQDPGLGLRLIYFSYDVKMKEKGDIPEGYSVSREKKERFSLILESASTNQTSMYLCASTLSRNTEAFFGQGTRLTVV.

This chain joins TRBV19 and TRBJ1-1, with 7 bases matching TRBD1. This CDR3 region has 13 residues. Unmatched junction bases numbered 2, after V lost 3 bases and J lost 4 bases. The V gene's germline CDR1 is LNHDA and CDR2 SQIVND (reference sequence). CDR3 nucleotides: TGTGCCAGTAGTATGGGACAGCTCACTGAAGCTTTCTTT. This sequence encodes CASSMGQLTEAFF.

The genes are TRBV3-1 (or the pseudogene TRBV3-2) and TRBJ1-6; no definite D call. Trimming cost V 4 bases and J 0 bases, with 10 bases left between them. There are 16 residues in the CDR3. The germline V gene has CDR1 LGHDT and CDR2 YNNKEL (reference sequence). The CDR3 DNA reads TGTGCCAGCAGCCTGACCCACAGCTCCTATAATTCACCCCTCCACTTT. Translated: CASSLTHSSYNSPLHF.

The CDR3 DNA reads TGTGCCTGGGTGGGACAGGGAGGCTACGAGCAGTACTTC. Protein: CAWVGQGGYEQYF. V gene TRBV30 combines with J gene TRBJ2-7; 9 nucleotides line up with TRBD1. J was trimmed by 3 bases and V by 5 bases; bases with no gene match: 5. Germline V lookup: CDR1 GTSNPN, CDR2 SVGIG (reference sequence). The length of the CDR3 is 13 residues.

The chain recombines TRBV7-8 with TRBJ1-2; D is perhaps TRBD1 (5 bases). The V gene's germline CDR1 is SGHVS and CDR2 FQNEAQ. Trimming left V 3 bases short and J 4 bases short, with 12 bases between. There are 14 residues in the CDR3. In nucleotides, the CDR3 is TGTGCCAGCAGCTTGGACACGGGGGTCTATGGCTACACCTTC. Its protein is CASSLDTGVYGYTF.

The chain links TRBV10-2 to TRBJ1-1, with 10 nucleotides matching TRBD1. Germline loops: CDR1 WSHSY, CDR2 SAAADI. The CDR3 has 16 residues. V was pared by 2 bases and J by 4 bases, with 7 bases of the junction left unmatched. For the CDR3, the DNA is TGCGCCAGCAGTGAGCCGACGGGACAGGGGATCACTGAAGCTTTCTTT. Amino acids: CASSEPTGQGITEAFF.